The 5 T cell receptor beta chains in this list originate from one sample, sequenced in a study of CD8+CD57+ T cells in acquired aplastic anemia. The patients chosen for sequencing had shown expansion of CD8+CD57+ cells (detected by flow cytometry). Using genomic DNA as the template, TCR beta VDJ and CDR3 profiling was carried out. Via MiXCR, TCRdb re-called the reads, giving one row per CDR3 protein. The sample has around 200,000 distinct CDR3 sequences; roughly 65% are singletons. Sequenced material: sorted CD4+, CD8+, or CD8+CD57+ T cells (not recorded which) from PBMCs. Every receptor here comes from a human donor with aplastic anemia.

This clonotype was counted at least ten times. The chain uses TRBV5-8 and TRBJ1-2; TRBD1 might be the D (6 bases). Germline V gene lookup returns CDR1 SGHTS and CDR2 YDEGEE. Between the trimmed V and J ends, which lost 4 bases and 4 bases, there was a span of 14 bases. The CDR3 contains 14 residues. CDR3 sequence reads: CASSHRVLGYGYTF. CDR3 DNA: TGTGCCAGCAGCCACAGGGTGCTGGGCTATGGCTACACCTTC.

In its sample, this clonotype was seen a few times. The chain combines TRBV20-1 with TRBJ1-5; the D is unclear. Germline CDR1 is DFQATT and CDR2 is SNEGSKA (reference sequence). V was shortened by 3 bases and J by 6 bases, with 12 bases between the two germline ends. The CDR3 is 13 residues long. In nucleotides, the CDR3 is TGCAGTGCTAGGCGAGGGTTGGGTCAGCCCCAGCATTTT. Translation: CSARRGLGQPQHF.

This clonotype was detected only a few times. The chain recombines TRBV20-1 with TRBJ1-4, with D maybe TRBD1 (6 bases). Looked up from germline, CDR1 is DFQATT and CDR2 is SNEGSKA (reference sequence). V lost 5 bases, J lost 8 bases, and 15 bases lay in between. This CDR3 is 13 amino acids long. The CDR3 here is CSAGGQMWEKLFF. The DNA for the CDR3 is TGCAGTGCTGGTGGACAGATGTGGGAAAAACTGTTTTTT.

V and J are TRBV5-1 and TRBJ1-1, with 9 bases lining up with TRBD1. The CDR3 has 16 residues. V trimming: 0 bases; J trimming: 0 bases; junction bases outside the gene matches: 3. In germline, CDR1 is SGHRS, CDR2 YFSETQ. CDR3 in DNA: TGCGCCAGCAGCTTGGAACAGGGGGCCTTGAACACTGAAGCTTTCTTT. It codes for CASSLEQGALNTEAFF.

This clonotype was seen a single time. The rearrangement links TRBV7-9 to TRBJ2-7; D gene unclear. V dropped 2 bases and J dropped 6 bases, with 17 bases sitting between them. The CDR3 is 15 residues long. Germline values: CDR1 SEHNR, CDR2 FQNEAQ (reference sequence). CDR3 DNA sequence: TGTGCCAGCAGCTTAAGCCTGAGACCCTTTGTCGAGCAGTACTTC. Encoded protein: CASSLSLRPFVEQYF. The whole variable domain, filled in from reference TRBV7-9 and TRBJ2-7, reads DTGVSQNPRHKITKRGQNVTFRCDPISEHNRLYWYRQTLGQGPEFLTYFQNEAQLEKSRLLSDRFSAERPKGSFSTLEIQRTEQGDSAMYLCASSLSLRPFVEQYFGPGTRLTVT.